This TCR beta chain was found in a study of blood T cells in healthy people across ages. V shed 3 bases, J shed 5 bases, and the junction held 5 bases outside the gene matches. This CDR3 is built from 15 residues. CDR1 LGHDT and CDR2 YNNKEL come from the germline V gene (reference sequence). A second roughly 7 to 12 cycle PCR used barcoded and J-beta primers. TCRdb recomputed calls from the 5' RACE reads with MiXCR, one row per CDR3 protein. The sample lists about 970,000 distinct CDR3 sequences; roughly 50% were seen once. The sequenced sample consisted of blood. The V and J genes are TRBV3-1 and TRBJ2-5, with 11 bases lining up with TRBD2. The source is a woman in her fifties or sixties in good health. CDR3 DNA sequence: TGTGCCAGCAGCCACCCACTAGCGGGAGACGAGACCCAGTACTTC. It encodes CASSHPLAGDETQYF.